The 19 T cell receptor beta chains below come from one sample, sequenced in a study of CD8+CD57+ T cells in acquired aplastic anemia. For sequencing, patients were chosen who had shown expansion of CD8+CD57+ cells by flow cytometry. Researchers used genomic DNA as the template to profile TCR beta VDJ and CDR3. TCRdb processed the reads anew with MiXCR; each CDR3 protein has one entry. Among about 180,000 distinct CDR3 sequences, roughly 48% were seen once, and the ten largest hold under 1.2%. The sample comprised sorted CD4+, CD8+, or CD8+CD57+ T cells (not recorded which) from PBMCs. These TCRs come from a human donor with aplastic anemia.

This clonotype has a count of ten or more. This chain uses TRBV19 with TRBJ2-1, with TRBD2 identical over 8 bases. J lost 1 base, V lost 8 bases, and 7 bases had no gene match. Germline CDR1 LNHDA, CDR2 SQIVND (reference sequence). This CDR3 is built from 15 residues. CDR3: CASSRPSGSYNEQFF. The CDR3 coding sequence is TGTGCCAGTTCCCGTCCTAGCGGGTCCTACAATGAGCAGTTCTTC.

V gene TRBV2 combines with J gene TRBJ1-2; D is uncertain. V was shortened by 5 bases and J by 2 bases, with 15 bases between the two germline ends. Per germline, CDR1 SNHLY and CDR2 FYNNEI. The CDR3 sequence is 15 residues long. DNA of the CDR3: TGTGCCAGCAGTCTCCCCACGGGAGGGAACTATGGCTACACCTTC. It is translated as CASSLPTGGNYGYTF.

Many counts were recorded for this clonotype. The chain has TRBV20-1 and TRBJ2-3; 11 bases are shared with TRBD2. The CDR3 has 15 amino acids. Trimming at V came to 0 bases and at J to 8 bases, leaving 7 bases not matched to a gene. Germline loops: CDR1 DFQATT, CDR2 SNEGSKA (reference sequence). CDR3 DNA sequence: TGCAGTGCTAGAGAGGTCCTAGCGGGGGGTTTTACGCAGTATTTT. This encodes CSAREVLAGGFTQYF.

This clonotype is a singleton in its sample. This may come from a read error, since a much larger clone is one base off. The genes are TRBV12-3 or TRBV12-4 and TRBJ2-7, with 9 bases that match TRBD2. The CDR3 has 14 residues. The CDR3 reads CASSRGGALKEQCF. CDR3 DNA: TGTGCCAGCAGCCGCGGGGGGGCCCTCAAGGAGCAGTGCTTC.

This clonotype was counted a single time. At one boundary the junction diverges from the germline segment, which might be a read error. The rearrangement joins TRBV3-1 to TRBJ2-3; the D gene could be TRBD1 or TRBD2 (5 bases each). Germline CDR1 reads LGHDT; CDR2 reads YNNKEL (reference sequence). There are 14 residues in the CDR3. This CDR3 reads CASSLPGLTDTQYF. The DNA of the CDR3 is TGTGCCAGCAGCTTGCCGGGGCTCACAGATACGCAGTATTTC.

This clonotype was seen ten or more times. The chain is built from TRBV5-5 and TRBJ2-3; D unresolved. CDR1 and CDR2 from the germline V gene are SGHKS and YYEKEE (reference sequence). Trimming shortened V by 5 bases and J by 2 bases, and 15 bases separated the two germline ends. The CDR3 is 15 residues long. The CDR3 sequence is CASSFGRWSTDTQYF. DNA for the CDR3: TGTGCCAGCAGTTTCGGAAGGTGGTCCACAGATACGCAGTATTTT.

Remarks on this clonotype: This may stem from a read error, because a much larger clone lies one nucleotide away. The gene calls are TRBV6-5 and TRBJ1-2; D unclear. CDR3 size: 14 residues. CDR1 and CDR2 (germline): MNHEY, SVGAGI. The CDR3 region is CASIYSTTGGSYTF. CDR3 DNA: TGTGCCAGCATTTACTCGACAACTGGTGGGAGCTACACCTTC.

This clonotype was counted many times. The chain recombines TRBV5-1 with TRBJ2-2; the D is unclear. Germline lookup yields CDR1 SGHRS and CDR2 YFSETQ. This CDR3 is 13 amino acids long. V was pared by 6 bases and J by 3 bases, with 9 bases between. In DNA, the CDR3 is TGCGCCAGCACCACCGCGGACACCGGGGAGCTGTTTTTT. This codes for CASTTADTGELFF.

This clonotype showed up many times. The rearrangement uses TRBV29-1 and TRBJ2-1; 7 nucleotides agree with TRBD1. The V gene end was trimmed by 8 bases and the J gene end by 2 bases; junction bases not matched to a gene: 9. The CDR3 totals 14 residues. Germline values: CDR1 SQVTM, CDR2 ANQGSEA. In DNA form, the CDR3 reads TGCAGCTACTTGGGGCAGGGGGCCTACAATGAGCAGTTCTTC. This translates into CSYLGQGAYNEQFF.

The chain links TRBV18 to TRBJ2-1; maybe TRBD1 (6 bases). Germline V gives CDR1 KGHSH, CDR2 LQKENI. Trimming shortened V by 5 bases and J by 1 base, and 12 bases separated the two germline ends. This CDR3 region has 15 residues. In nucleotides, the CDR3 is TGTGCCAGCTCAGTGGGAACAGGGTCCTACAATGAGCAGTTCTTC. Its translation is CASSVGTGSYNEQFF.

This clonotype was counted a few times. As DNA, the CDR3 is TGTGCCAGCAGCCAAGATCTGCGCGGGGGGGTTCCCTACGAGCAGTACTTC. This gives the protein CASSQDLRGGVPYEQYF. The rearrangement joins TRBV3-1 to TRBJ2-7, with 9 bases that match TRBD2. CDR1 and CDR2 (germline): LGHDT, YNNKEL (reference sequence). This CDR3 has 17 residues. V was clipped by 0 bases and J by 2 bases; unmatched bases: 8.

There are many counts of this clonotype. V usage is TRBV5-1 and J usage is TRBJ2-1; TRBD2 agrees at 7 bases. The CDR3 is 16 amino acids. Germline-derived CDR1 and CDR2 are SGHRS and YFSETQ. With V trimmed by 2 bases and J by 7 bases, 12 bases remained unmatched. The CDR3 protein is CASSLSGVNPGNEQFF. The CDR3 coding sequence is TGCGCCAGCAGCTTAAGCGGGGTTAACCCCGGGAATGAGCAGTTCTTC.

This clonotype was counted a few times. CDR3 bases: TGTGCCAGCAGGTCTTGGGGGGGGGAGATCACTGAAGCTTTCTTT. It encodes CASRSWGGEITEAFF. The chain couples TRBV2 to TRBJ1-1, with a tentative D call TRBD1 (5 bases). Germline V gene lookup returns CDR1 SNHLY and CDR2 FYNNEI. The CDR3 runs 15 residues. The V end was cut by 6 bases, the J end by 4 bases, with 18 bases between. The complete variable domain, with remaining parts taken from reference TRBV2 and TRBJ1-1, reads EPEVTQTPSHQVTQMGQEVILRCVPISNHLYFYWYRQILGQKVEFLVSFYNNEISEKSEIFDDQFSVERPDGSNFTLKIRSTKLEDSAMYFCASRSWGGEITEAFFGQGTRLTVV.

As concerns this clonotype: The junction departs from the called germline gene at one end, perhaps through a read error. The chain has TRBV5-4 and TRBJ2-7; D perhaps matches TRBD1 (6 bases). CDR1 SGHNT and CDR2 YYREEE come from the germline V gene (reference sequence). The CDR3 extends over 17 amino acids. The CDR3 region has the DNA TGTGCCAGCAACTTGGGTCCGGTCCTCAGGGGCTCCTACGAGCAGTACTTC. Translation gives CASNLGPVLRGSYEQYF.

V and J are TRBV12-3 or TRBV12-4 and TRBJ2-7; possible D gene TRBD1, 6 bases. The end of the DNA fits TRBJ2-1 better, so the J call may be wrong. The CDR3 is 17 residues long. The CDR3 sequence: CASKEGQTDSSYNEQFF. In DNA form, the CDR3 reads TGTGCCAGCAAGGAAGGACAGACGGATAGCTCCTACAATGAGCAGTTCTTC.

This chain uses TRBV2 with TRBJ1-6; 8 bases map to TRBD1. Unmatched junction bases numbered 11, after V lost 6 bases and J lost 13 bases. The CDR3 has 14 amino acids. Looked up from germline, CDR1 is SNHLY and CDR2 is FYNNEI. CDR3 in DNA: TGTGCCAGCAGAGTGGGACAGGCCCCTCAGCCCCTCCACTTT. Translation: CASRVGQAPQPLHF.

This clonotype showed up just a few times. This sequence joins TRBV7-3 and TRBJ2-2, with a possible D match to TRBD2 (5 bases). CDR1 and CDR2 (germline): SGHTA, FQGTGA. Trimming stripped 5 bases from V and 8 bases from J, with 9 bases between. The CDR3 has 12 amino acids. The CDR3 DNA reads TGTGCCAGCAGCGGAGAGGGAGGGGAGCTGTTTTTT. The encoded protein is CASSGEGGELFF.

The chain joins TRBV5-1 to TRBJ1-2; TRBD1 matches at 9 bases. V was clipped by 5 bases and J by 7 bases; unmatched bases: 18. CDR3 length equals 17 residues. Germline CDR1 and CDR2: SGHRS and YFSETQ. The CDR3 spells CASRLTGGIGASRGYTF. The CDR3 DNA reads as TGCGCCAGCAGGTTGACAGGGGGGATAGGGGCCTCTCGTGGCTACACCTTC. Looking up the rest from reference TRBV5-1 and TRBJ1-2 gives the full variable domain: KAGVTQTPRYLIKTRGQQVTLSCSPISGHRSVSWYQQTPGQGLQFLFEYFSETQRNKGNFPGRFSGRQFSNSRSEMNVSTLELGDSALYLCASRLTGGIGASRGYTFGSGTRLTVV.

This clonotype was recorded a few times. The rearrangement uses TRBV6-1 and TRBJ2-4; D unresolved. The germline V and J ends were trimmed by 4 bases and 0 bases, with 10 bases remaining between them. The germline V gene has CDR1 MNHNS and CDR2 SASEGT. The CDR3 covers 15 residues. This CDR3 is CASSVPRLAKNIQYF. The CDR3 DNA is TGTGCCAGCAGTGTCCCCCGACTAGCCAAAAACATTCAGTACTTC.